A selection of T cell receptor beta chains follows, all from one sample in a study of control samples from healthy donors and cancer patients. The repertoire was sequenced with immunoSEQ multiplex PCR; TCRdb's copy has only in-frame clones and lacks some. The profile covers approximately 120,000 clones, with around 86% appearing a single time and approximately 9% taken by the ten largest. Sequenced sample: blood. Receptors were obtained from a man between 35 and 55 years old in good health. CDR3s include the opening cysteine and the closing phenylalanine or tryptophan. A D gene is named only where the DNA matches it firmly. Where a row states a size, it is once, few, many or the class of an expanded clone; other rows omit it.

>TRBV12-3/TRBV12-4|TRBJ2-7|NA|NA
TGTGCCAGCGGGGCAGACTACGAGCAGTACTTC
CASGADYEQYF
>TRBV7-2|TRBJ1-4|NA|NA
TGTGCCAGCAGCTCCCAAAGTGGGGAAAAACTGTTTTTT
CASSSQSGEKLFF
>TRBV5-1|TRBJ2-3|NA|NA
TGCGCCAGCAGCTTGGCACACCCGAACACAGATACGCAGTATTTT
CASSLAHPNTDTQYF
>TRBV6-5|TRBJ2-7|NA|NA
TGTGCCAGCAGTTACTCGAGCAGTTACGAGCAGTACTTC
CASSYSSSYEQYF
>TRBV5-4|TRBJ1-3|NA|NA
TGTGCCAGCAGCTTGAATTCGGGACAATACTCTGGAAACACCATATATTTT
CASSLNSGQYSGNTIYF
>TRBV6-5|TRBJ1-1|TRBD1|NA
TGTGCCAGCAGTCTGACAGGGACGAACACTGAAGCTTTCTTT
CASSLTGTNTEAFF
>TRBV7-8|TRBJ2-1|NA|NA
TGTGCCAGCAGCTCGCGCGGGGATCAAAGCTCCTACAATGAGCAGTTCTTC
CASSSRGDQSSYNEQFF
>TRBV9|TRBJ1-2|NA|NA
TGTGCCAGCAGCGCCGCTGGACCGGGCTATGGCTACACCTTC
CASSAAGPGYGYTF
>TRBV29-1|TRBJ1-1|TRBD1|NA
TGCAGCGTGGAGGGACAGGGATCTGAAGCTTTCTTT
CSVEGQGSEAFF
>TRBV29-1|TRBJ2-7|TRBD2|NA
TGCAGCGTTGAAGATCTAAGCGGGGGGACCTACGAGCAGTACTTC
CSVEDLSGGTYEQYF
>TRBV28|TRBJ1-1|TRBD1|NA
TGTGCCACCCGCGGACAGGCGGAAGCTTTCTTT
CATRGQAEAFF
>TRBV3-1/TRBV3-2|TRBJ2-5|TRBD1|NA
TGTGCCAGCAGCCACCACAGGGGGCGCGGGGAGACCCAGTACTTC
CASSHHRGRGETQYF
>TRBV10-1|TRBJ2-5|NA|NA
TGCGCCAGCAGTGTTGGAGAGACCCAGTACTTC
CASSVGETQYF
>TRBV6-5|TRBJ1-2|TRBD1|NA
TGTGCCAGCAGTTGGTCGGACAGGGGAACTAACTATGGCTACACCTTC
CASSWSDRGTNYGYTF
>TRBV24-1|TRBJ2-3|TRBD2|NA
TGTGCCACCAGTGATTCCCTAGCGGGGGGGCACACAGATACGCAGTATTTT
CATSDSLAGGHTDTQYF
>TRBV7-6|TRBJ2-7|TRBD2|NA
TGTGCCAGCAGCCGCACCCTAAGCGGGGGACGAGCCGAGCAGTACTTC
CASSRTLSGGRAEQYF
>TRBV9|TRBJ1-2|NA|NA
TGTGCCAGCAGCGTAGATCCCGCGAGGGGCTACACCTTC
CASSVDPARGYTF
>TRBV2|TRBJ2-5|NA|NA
TGTGCCAGCAGAACTGGACCCGGGACGGCCTGGGAGACCCAGTACTTC
CASRTGPGTAWETQYF
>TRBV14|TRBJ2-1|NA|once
TGTGCCAGCAGCCGGGCGCTAGCTTTTAACGCCTACAATGAGCAGTTCTTC
CASSRALAFNAYNEQFF
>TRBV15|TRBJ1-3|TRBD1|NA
TGTGCCACCAGCGGAGCAGGGGGCTCTGGAAACACCATATATTTT
CATSGAGGSGNTIYF
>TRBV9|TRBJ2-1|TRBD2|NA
TGTGCCAGCAGCGTCCAGCGGGGGGGGAATGAGCAGTTCTTC
CASSVQRGGNEQFF
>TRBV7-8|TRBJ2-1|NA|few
TGTGCCAGCAGCCGCACCGGGACCACCTACAATGAGCAGTTCTTC
CASSRTGTTYNEQFF
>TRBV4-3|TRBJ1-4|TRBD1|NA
TGCGCCAGCAGCCAAGGGGACAGGGGAGATGAAAAACTGTTTTTT
CASSQGDRGDEKLFF
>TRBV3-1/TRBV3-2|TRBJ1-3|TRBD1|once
TGTGCCAGCAGCCAGAGGACAGGGGTTGGAAACACCATATATTTT
CASSQRTGVGNTIYF
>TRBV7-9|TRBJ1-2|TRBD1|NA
TGTGCCAGCAGCTTAGCCCGGGGCAGGGGGCTCGAAGGCTACACCTTC
CASSLARGRGLEGYTF
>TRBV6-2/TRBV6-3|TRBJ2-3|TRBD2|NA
TGTGCCAGCAGTGGACTAGCGGGGCGGTATAGCACAGATACGCAGTATTTT
CASSGLAGRYSTDTQYF
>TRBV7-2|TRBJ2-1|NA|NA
TGTGCCAGCAGCTTACAAATACAGACCTACAATGAGCAGTTCTTC
CASSLQIQTYNEQFF
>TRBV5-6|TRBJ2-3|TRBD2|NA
TGTGCCAGCAGCTATACTAGCGGGGGGGCCGGAGATACGCAGTATTTT
CASSYTSGGAGDTQYF
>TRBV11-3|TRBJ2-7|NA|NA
TGTGCCAGCAGCTTAAGGCCCCCACTCGACGAGCAGTACTTC
CASSLRPPLDEQYF
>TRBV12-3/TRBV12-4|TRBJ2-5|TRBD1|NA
TGTGCCAGCAGCAGGGACAGGGGGGAGACCCAGTACTTC
CASSRDRGETQYF
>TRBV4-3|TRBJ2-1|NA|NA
TGCGCCAGCAGTCGGGGCATAAGCGACAATGAGCAGTTCTTC
CASSRGISDNEQFF
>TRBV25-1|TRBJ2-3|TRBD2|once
TGTGCCAGCAGTGAACCCCCCCTCCTAGCGGGGGCCACAGATACGCAGTATTTT
CASSEPPLLAGATDTQYF
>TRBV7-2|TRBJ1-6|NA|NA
TGTGCCAGCAGCTTAGCGGCCCGGGGGCAAAATTCACCCCTCCACTTT
CASSLAARGQNSPLHF
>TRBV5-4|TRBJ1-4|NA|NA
TGTGCCAGCAGCTTGTACAGGGTTGGGGAAGAAAAACTGTTTTTT
CASSLYRVGEEKLFF
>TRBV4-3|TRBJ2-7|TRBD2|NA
TGCGCCAGCAGCCAAGATTATAGCGGGGGGTCTTTATGGTACGAGCAGTACTTC
CASSQDYSGGSLWYEQYF
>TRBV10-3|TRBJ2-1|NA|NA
TGTGCCATCAGTGGTACACGGAGCTCCTACAATGAGCAGTTCTTC
CAISGTRSSYNEQFF
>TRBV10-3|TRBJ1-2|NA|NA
TGTGCCATCAGTGAGGGAGACTATGGCTACACCTTC
CAISEGDYGYTF
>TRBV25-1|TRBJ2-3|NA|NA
TGTGCCAGCAGTACCGACACCGGGACTTACACAGATACGCAGTATTTT
CASSTDTGTYTDTQYF
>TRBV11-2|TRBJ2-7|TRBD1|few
TGTGCCAGCACCAACAGGGGACAATTCTACGAGCAGTACTTC
CASTNRGQFYEQYF
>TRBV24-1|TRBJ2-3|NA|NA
TGTGCCACCAGCCAAAACACAGATACGCAGTATTTT
CATSQNTDTQYF
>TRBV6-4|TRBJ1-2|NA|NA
TGTGCCAGCAGGCCCGGACAGCTTATCTATGGCTACACCTTC
CASRPGQLIYGYTF
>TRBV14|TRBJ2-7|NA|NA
TGTGCCAGCAGCCAGCTAAGGGCAGGGGGGATTGCCGAGCAGTACTTC
CASSQLRAGGIAEQYF
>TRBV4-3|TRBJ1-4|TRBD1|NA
TGCGCCAGCAGCCAGGAGGGCCCCGGGACAGGGGGTGAAAAACTGTTTTTT
CASSQEGPGTGGEKLFF
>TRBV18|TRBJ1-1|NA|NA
TGTGCCAGCTCACCAGGGGGTACGAACACTGAAGCTTTCTTT
CASSPGGTNTEAFF
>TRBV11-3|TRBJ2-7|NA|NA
TGTGCCAGCAAAGCGGGTCCAACCTACGAGCAGTACTTC
CASKAGPTYEQYF
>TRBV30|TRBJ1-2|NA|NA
TGTGCCTGGAGTGTACCAGGGGTCCACTCTAACTATGGCTACACCTTC
CAWSVPGVHSNYGYTF
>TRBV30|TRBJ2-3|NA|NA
TGTGCCTGGAGTTCTGCAGGTAGCACAGATACGCAGTATTTT
CAWSSAGSTDTQYF
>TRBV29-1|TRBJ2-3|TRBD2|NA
TGCAGCGTGCCGAAAGAACTAGCGGGGGGGCCTGAAGATACGCAGTATTTT
CSVPKELAGGPEDTQYF